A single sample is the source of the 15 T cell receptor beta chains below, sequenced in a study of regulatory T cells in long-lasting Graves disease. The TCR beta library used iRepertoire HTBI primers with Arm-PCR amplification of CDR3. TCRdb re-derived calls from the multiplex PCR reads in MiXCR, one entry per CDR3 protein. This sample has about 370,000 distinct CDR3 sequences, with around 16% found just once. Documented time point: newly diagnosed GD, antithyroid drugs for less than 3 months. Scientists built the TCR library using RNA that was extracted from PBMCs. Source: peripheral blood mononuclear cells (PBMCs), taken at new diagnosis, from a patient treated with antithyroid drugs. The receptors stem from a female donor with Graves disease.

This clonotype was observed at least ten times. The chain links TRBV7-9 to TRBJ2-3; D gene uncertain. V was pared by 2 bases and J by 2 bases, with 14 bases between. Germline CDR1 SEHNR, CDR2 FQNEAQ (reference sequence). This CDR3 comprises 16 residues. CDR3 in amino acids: CASSLLDMGFTDTQYF. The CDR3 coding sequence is TGTGCCAGCAGCTTACTCGACATGGGATTCACAGATACGCAGTATTTT.

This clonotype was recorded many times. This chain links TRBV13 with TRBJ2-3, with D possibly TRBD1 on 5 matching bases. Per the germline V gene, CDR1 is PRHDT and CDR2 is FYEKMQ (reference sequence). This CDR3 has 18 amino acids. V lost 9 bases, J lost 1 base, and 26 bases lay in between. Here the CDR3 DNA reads TGTGCCAGTACCCATTGGGGCCCAACTTCTACGGGCACAGATACGCAGTATTTT. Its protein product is CASTHWGPTSTGTDTQYF.

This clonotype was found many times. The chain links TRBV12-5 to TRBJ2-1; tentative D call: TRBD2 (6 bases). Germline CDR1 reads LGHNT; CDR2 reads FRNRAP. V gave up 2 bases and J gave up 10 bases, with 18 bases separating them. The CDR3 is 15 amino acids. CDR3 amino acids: CASGLTDWTTREQFF. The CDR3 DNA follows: TGTGCTAGTGGTTTGACCGACTGGACTACGCGCGAGCAGTTCTTC. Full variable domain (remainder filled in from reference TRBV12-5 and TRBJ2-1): DARVTQTPRHKVTEMGQEVTMRCQPILGHNTVFWYRQTMMQGLELLAYFRNRAPLDDSGMPKDRFSAEMPDATLATLKIQPSEPRDSAVYFCASGLTDWTTREQFFGPGTRLTVL.

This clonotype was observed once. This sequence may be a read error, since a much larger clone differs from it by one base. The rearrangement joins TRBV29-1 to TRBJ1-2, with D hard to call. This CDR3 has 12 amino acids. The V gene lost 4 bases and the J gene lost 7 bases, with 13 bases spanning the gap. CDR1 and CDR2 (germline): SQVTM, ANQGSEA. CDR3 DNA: TGCAGCGTTGTCTTCCTACAATGTGGCTACACCTTC. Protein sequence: CSVVFLQCGYTF. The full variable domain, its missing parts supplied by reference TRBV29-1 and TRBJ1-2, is SAVISQKPSRDICQRGTSLTIQCQVDSQVTMMFWYRQQPGQSLTLIATANQGSEATYESGFVIDKFPISRPNLTFSTLTVSNMSPEDSSIYLCSVVFLQCGYTFGSGTRLTVV.

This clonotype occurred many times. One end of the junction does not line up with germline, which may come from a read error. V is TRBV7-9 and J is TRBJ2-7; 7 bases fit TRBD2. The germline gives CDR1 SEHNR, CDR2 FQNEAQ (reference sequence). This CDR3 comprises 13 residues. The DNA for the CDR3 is TGTGCCAGCAGCTACGCCCCAAGGGAGGGGACCTTCTTC. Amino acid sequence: CASSYAPREGTFF.

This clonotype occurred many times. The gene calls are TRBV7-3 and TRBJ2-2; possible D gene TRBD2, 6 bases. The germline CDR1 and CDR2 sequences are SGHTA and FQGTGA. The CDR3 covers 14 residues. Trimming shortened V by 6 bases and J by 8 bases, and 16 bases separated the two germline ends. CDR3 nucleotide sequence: TGTGCCAGCAGGACGACCCTAGCGTCTGGGGAGCTGTTTTTT. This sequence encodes CASRTTLASGELFF.

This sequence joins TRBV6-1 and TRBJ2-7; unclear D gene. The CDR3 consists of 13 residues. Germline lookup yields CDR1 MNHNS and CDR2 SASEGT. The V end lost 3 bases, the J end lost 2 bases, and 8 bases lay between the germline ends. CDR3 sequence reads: CASSEKETYEQYF. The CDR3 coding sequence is TGTGCCAGCAGTGAGAAAGAAACCTACGAGCAGTACTTC.

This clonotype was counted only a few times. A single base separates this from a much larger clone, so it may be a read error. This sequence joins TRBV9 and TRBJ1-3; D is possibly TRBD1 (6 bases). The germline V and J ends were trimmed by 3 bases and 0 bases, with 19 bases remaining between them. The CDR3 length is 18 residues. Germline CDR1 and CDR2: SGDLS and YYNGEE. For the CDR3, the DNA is TGTGCCAGCAGCGAATCCGGGACACACTATTTCTCTGGAAACACCATATATTTT. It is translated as CASSESGTHYFSGNTIYF.

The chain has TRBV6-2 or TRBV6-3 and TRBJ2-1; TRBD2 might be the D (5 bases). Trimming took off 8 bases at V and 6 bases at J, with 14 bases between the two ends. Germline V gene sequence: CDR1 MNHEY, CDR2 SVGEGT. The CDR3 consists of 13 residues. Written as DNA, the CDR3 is TGTGCCAGCGGCTCCCGGGGTGGCAATGAGCAGTTCTTC. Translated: CASGSRGGNEQFF.

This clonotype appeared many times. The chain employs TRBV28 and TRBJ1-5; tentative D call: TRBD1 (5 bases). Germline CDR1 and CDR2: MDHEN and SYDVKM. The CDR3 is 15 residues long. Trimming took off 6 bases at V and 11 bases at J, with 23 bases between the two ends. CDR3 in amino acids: CASSTRGARWGTQHF. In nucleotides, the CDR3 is TGTGCCAGCAGCACTCGAGGGGCCCGGTGGGGGACCCAGCATTTT.

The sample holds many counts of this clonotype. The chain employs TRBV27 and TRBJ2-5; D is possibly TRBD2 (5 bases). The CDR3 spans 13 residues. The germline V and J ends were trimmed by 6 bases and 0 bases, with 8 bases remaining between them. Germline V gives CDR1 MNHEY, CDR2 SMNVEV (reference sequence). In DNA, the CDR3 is TGTGCCAGCAGCCTAGCAAACCAAGAGACCCAGTACTTC. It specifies CASSLANQETQYF.

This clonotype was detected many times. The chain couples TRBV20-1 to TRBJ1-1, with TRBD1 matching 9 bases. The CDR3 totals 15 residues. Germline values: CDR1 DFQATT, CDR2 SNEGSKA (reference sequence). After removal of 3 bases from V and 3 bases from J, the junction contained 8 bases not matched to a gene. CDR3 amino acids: CSASPNRDRDTEAFF. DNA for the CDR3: TGCAGTGCTAGTCCCAACCGGGACAGGGACACTGAAGCTTTCTTT.

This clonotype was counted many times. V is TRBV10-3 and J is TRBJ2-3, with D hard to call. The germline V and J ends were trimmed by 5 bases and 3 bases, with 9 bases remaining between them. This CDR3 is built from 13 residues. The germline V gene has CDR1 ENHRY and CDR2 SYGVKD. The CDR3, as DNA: TGTGCCATCAGTCCAGAATTGACAGATACGCAGTATTTT. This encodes CAISPELTDTQYF.

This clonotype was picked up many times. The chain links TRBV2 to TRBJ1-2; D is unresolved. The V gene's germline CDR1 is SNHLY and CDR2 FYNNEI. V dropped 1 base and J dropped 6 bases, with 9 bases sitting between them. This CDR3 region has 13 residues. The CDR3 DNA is TGTGCCAGCAGTGAAGTCCTTTCCGATGGCTACACCTTC. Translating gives CASSEVLSDGYTF.

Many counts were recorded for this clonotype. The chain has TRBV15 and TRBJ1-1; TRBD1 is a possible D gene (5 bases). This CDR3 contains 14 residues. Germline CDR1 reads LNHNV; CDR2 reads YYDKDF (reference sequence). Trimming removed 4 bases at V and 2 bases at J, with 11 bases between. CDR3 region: CATSISGHNTEAFF. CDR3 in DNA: TGTGCCACCAGCATCTCAGGGCATAACACTGAAGCTTTCTTT.